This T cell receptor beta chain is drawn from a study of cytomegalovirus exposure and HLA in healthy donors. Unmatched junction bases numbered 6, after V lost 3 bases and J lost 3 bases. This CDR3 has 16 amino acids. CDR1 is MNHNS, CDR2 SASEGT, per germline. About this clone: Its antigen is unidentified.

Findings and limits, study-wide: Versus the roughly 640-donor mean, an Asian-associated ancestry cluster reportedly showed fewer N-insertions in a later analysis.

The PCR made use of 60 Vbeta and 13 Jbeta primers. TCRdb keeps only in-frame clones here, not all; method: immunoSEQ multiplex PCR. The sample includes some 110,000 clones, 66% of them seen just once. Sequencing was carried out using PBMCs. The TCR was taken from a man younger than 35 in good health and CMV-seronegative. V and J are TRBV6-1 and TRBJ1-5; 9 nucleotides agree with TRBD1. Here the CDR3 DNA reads TGTGCCAGCAGTGACAGGTGGACAGGGGTCAATCAGCCCCAGCATTTT. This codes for CASSDRWTGVNQPQHF.